This passage covers 18 T cell receptor beta chains from one sample sequenced in a study of OX40 agonist ivuxolimab in advanced cancers. The data were produced by immunoSEQ multiplex PCR, yet TCRdb's version contains in-frame clones alone and is incomplete. This table holds roughly 26,000 clones, around nine tenths found once. The source was CD4+ or CD8+ T cells sorted from blood, collected in a trial of the OX40 agonist ivuxolimab. Receptors originate from an adult with an advanced solid tumor such as melanoma, head and neck, liver or kidney cancer.

The chain is built from TRBV19 and TRBJ2-1; D gene uncertain. The CDR3 is made up of 12 amino acids. V lost 3 bases to trimming and J lost 6 bases, with 6 bases between them. The germline gives CDR1 LNHDA, CDR2 SQIVND (reference sequence). CDR3 loop: CASSISRNEQFF. The DNA of the CDR3 is TGTGCCAGTAGTATCTCGCGCAATGAGCAGTTCTTC.

A single count supports this clone. The chain carries TRBV6-5 and TRBJ1-3; D perhaps matches TRBD1 (6 bases). This CDR3 contains 12 residues. V shed 10 bases and J shed 3 bases, with 10 bases lying between them. Looked up from germline, CDR1 is MNHEY and CDR2 is SVGAGI. The CDR3 spells CATDSGGNTIYF. The DNA for the CDR3 is TGTGCCACGGACAGCGGTGGAAACACCATATATTTT.

CDR3: CASSLAVLGSNQPQHF. CDR3 DNA sequence: TGTGCCAGCAGCTTAGCAGTCCTAGGTAGCAATCAGCCCCAGCATTTT. The chain uses TRBV7-8 and TRBJ1-5; unclear D gene. CDR1 is SGHVS and CDR2 is FQNEAQ in the germline V gene. Trimming took 0 bases from V and 0 from J, leaving 9 bases between them. This CDR3 contains 16 residues. Complete variable domain (other parts from reference TRBV7-8 and TRBJ1-5): GAGVSQSPRYKVAKRGQDVALRCDPISGHVSLFWYQQALGQGPEFLTYFQNEAQLDKSGLPSDRFFAERPEGSVSTLKIQRTQQEDSAVYLCASSLAVLGSNQPQHFGDGTRLSIL.

The chain has TRBV7-2 and TRBJ2-1, with 10 nucleotides matching TRBD1. The CDR3 sequence is 15 residues long. The trim removed 4 bases at V and 4 bases at J, leaving 4 bases unmatched. Germline CDR1 SGHTA, CDR2 FQGNSA. CDR3 bases: TGTGCCAGCAGCTCCGGGACAGGGGCTTACAATGAGCAGTTCTTC. This encodes CASSSGTGAYNEQFF.

This clone was counted once. The rearrangement uses TRBV7-9 and TRBJ1-4; a weak D match, TRBD1 (6 bases). Deletions cut 0 bases from V and 7 bases from J, with 18 bases between. CDR1 SEHNR and CDR2 FQNEAQ come from the germline V gene (reference sequence). The CDR3 length is 17 residues. The CDR3 region is CASSLAEKGDLGEKLFF. CDR3 coding DNA: TGTGCCAGCAGCTTAGCGGAAAAGGGGGATCTGGGTGAAAAACTGTTTTTT.

The CDR3 loop reads CATSSLPGQGGVFF. In DNA, the CDR3 is TGTGCCACCAGCAGCCTCCCGGGACAGGGTGGGGTGTTTTTT. The chain recombines TRBV15 with TRBJ1-4; 9 bases are shared with TRBD1. The ends lost 3 bases at V and 15 bases at J; junction bases unmatched: 11. The CDR3 is made up of 14 amino acids. Germline V gives CDR1 LNHNV, CDR2 YYDKDF (reference sequence).

This clone is judged medium-sized (0.01 to 0.1%). The rearrangement uses TRBV2 and TRBJ2-1; 11 nucleotides line up with TRBD2. CDR3 length: 14 amino acids. J gave up 6 bases and V 7 bases, and 5 bases lay outside the gene matches. CDR1 SNHLY and CDR2 FYNNEI come from the germline V gene. This chain's CDR3 is CASTSLAGGNEQFF. The DNA for the CDR3 is TGTGCCAGCACCTCTCTAGCGGGAGGCAATGAGCAGTTCTTC.

This chain uses TRBV2 with TRBJ2-7, with D maybe TRBD1 (5 bases). Germline lookup yields CDR1 SNHLY and CDR2 FYNNEI. The CDR3 is 15 residues long. The germline V and J ends were trimmed by 1 base and 2 bases, with 12 bases remaining between them. CDR3 loop: CASSEGSAGTYEQYF. CDR3 DNA sequence: TGTGCCAGCAGTGAAGGCTCGGCAGGGACCTACGAGCAGTACTTC.

This sequence joins TRBV2 and TRBJ2-5, with 7 bases matching TRBD2. Germline V CDR1 and CDR2: SNHLY, FYNNEI. This CDR3 contains 15 residues. V shed 3 bases and J 5 bases; nucleotides not matched to a gene: 9. CDR3 residues: CASSEVGGGDETQYF. CDR3 coding DNA: TGTGCCAGCAGTGAGGTCGGGGGAGGGGATGAGACCCAGTACTTC.

The V gene is TRBV19, the J gene TRBJ2-7; 11 bases line up with TRBD1. V was pared by 1 base and J by 2 bases, with 1 base of the junction left unmatched. The CDR3 totals 15 residues. The germline V gene has CDR1 LNHDA and CDR2 SQIVND (reference sequence). The CDR3 DNA reads as TGTGCCAGTAGTATAGCGGGACAGGGGGCCTACGAGCAGTACTTC. It yields the protein CASSIAGQGAYEQYF.

The genes are TRBV6-4 and TRBJ2-7; 8 nucleotides agree with TRBD1. This CDR3 is 15 amino acids long. The germline V gene has CDR1 MRHNA and CDR2 SNTAGT. J lost 2 bases, V lost 5 bases, and 8 bases had no gene match. The CDR3: CASSLGTGATYEQYF. The CDR3 DNA is TGTGCCAGCAGTTTGGGGACAGGCGCTACCTACGAGCAGTACTTC.

The CDR3 loop is CASSLGVGGHGTYEQYF. The CDR3 DNA reads as TGTGCCAGCAGCTTAGGGGTCGGGGGACACGGAACCTACGAGCAGTACTTC. This chain connects TRBV13 to TRBJ2-7; D assignment may be TRBD1 or TRBD2 (6 bases each). The CDR3 sequence is 17 residues long. Trimming left V 0 bases short and J 2 bases short, with 17 bases between. CDR1 PRHDT and CDR2 FYEKMQ come from the germline V gene (reference sequence).

This sequence joins TRBV11-3 and TRBJ1-6; D gene ambiguous. The CDR3 runs 16 residues. Germline V gene sequence: CDR1 SGHNT, CDR2 YENEEA. Trimming removed 3 bases from V and 2 bases from J, with 11 bases in between. The CDR3 nucleotides are TGTGCCAGCAGCTTTGAGTACGGAACCTATAATTCACCCCTCCACTTT. This translates into CASSFEYGTYNSPLHF.

The chain has TRBV21-1 and TRBJ2-2. TRBV21-1 is assigned pseudogene status. The CDR3 loop spans 13 amino acids. DNA for the CDR3: TGTGCCAGCGCTCAGAAGGCTTCCGGGGAGCTGTTTTTT. This codes for CASAQKASGELFF.

The V gene is TRBV4-3, the J gene TRBJ1-5; weak D call: TRBD1 (5 bases). The CDR3 runs 15 residues. CDR1 is LGHNA, CDR2 YSLEER, per germline. The V gene lost 0 bases and the J gene lost 4 bases, with 10 bases spanning the gap. The CDR3 DNA is TGCGCCAGCAGCCAAGATAGGTCAGGGAATCAGCCCCAGCATTTT. Amino acid sequence: CASSQDRSGNQPQHF.

In its sample, this clone was seen a few times. This chain joins TRBV19 and TRBJ1-1; a possible D gene is TRBD1 (5 bases). Germline V lookup: CDR1 LNHDA, CDR2 SQIVND (reference sequence). The CDR3 is 12 amino acids. The ends were cut back, 5 bases at V and 1 base at J, with 5 bases in the middle. This chain's CDR3 is CASSGGNTEAFF. The CDR3 DNA follows: TGTGCCAGTAGTGGGGGGAACACTGAAGCTTTCTTT.

V is TRBV10-3 and J is TRBJ1-1, with D uncertain. The CDR3 consists of 16 residues. Germline CDR1 and CDR2: ENHRY and SYGVKD. Trimming cost V 3 bases and J 0 bases, with 14 bases left between them. CDR3 residues: CAISDAGLGLNTEAFF. CDR3 nucleotides: TGTGCCATCAGTGATGCCGGTCTAGGGCTGAACACTGAAGCTTTCTTT.

The chain uses TRBV27 and TRBJ2-3; 11 bases are shared with TRBD2. Germline trimming cut 4 bases from V and 2 bases from J; bases unmatched to any gene: 14. This CDR3 has 19 amino acids. Germline lookup yields CDR1 MNHEY and CDR2 SMNVEV (reference sequence). CDR3 loop: CASSYYGTSGLPSTDTQYF. The CDR3 DNA reads TGTGCCAGCAGTTATTACGGGACTAGCGGCCTTCCATCCACAGATACGCAGTATTTT.